This TCR beta chain was retrieved from a study of cytomegalovirus exposure and HLA in healthy donors (dated 2017 in TCRdb). For the study in its entirety: In an earlier analysis of some 550 of the donors, less than 350 Gb of sequence data and some 120 million unique TCR beta sequences from 150 million to 200 million T cells were reported. Both class I and class II loci were covered by HLA typing, at four-digit resolution. Genome-wide SNP genotypes for about three fifths of the roughly 670 donors were used in a later genetic analysis, which treated that subset as a discovery cohort. Alongside the repertoire data, information on donor age, sex, ethnicity and CMV serostatus was compiled. The study aimed to test whether signatures of past pathogen exposure could be identified by cataloging public T cell receptors. An early release covering 550 to 700 HLA-typed donors comprised about 320 gigabases of sequencing data and 65 million to 100 million unique TCR sequences. Besides the first cohort of 666 subjects, a separate validation cohort made up of 90 to 150 different subjects was used. Several DR-DQ haplotypes were handled as single units for association and clustering because linkage in the cohort was strong. The study combined high-throughput TCR immunosequencing, statistical association of individual TCRs with disease status, and machine learning to predict cytomegalovirus infection status. Rather than drawing on any new phenotypic data, the later analysis identified candidate immune exposures from TCR beta sequences and the way those sequences occurred across donors. The number of typed donors differed by locus: about 620-630 for A, B, C, DRB1 and DQB1; 500 to 550 for DQA1; around 610 for DPA1; and around 450 for DPB1. Across about 380 genotyped donors of the cohort, an average of roughly 250,000 unique TCR beta nucleotide sequences per donor were sequenced, and roughly 17% of those sequences were non-productive. A later analysis re-analyzed previously published TCR beta repertoires from approximately 670 donors and added high-resolution HLA genotyping to study TCR occurrence patterns. Of the roughly 390 genotyped donors, 65% to 90% were placed in the genetic ancestry cluster associated with self-reported Caucasian donors. The study used immunosequencing to profile the T cell repertoires of approximately 690 subjects and linked those repertoires to cytomegalovirus serostatus. All discovery cohort repertoires had been generated using a single sequencing platform. An earlier analysis of 587 of the donors used high-throughput TCR beta sequencing to judge whether each TCR beta V gene segment behaved as functional or pseudogenic. On the study overall, not on this receptor specifically: Because HLA typing was unavailable for some donors at each locus, only the typed subset was used in association tests. An earlier analysis of several hundred of the donors showed that most TCR beta V segments appeared in productive rearrangements either about 87% or about 30% of the time, which broadly matched IMGT annotations. Correlated functional status among segregating V segments might reflect linkage disequilibrium, but an unknown experimental factor could not be ruled out. It was suggested by the authors that the approach could potentially be generalized to other disease states and immunological phenotypes. An association between a missense DCLRE1C variant and V-gene and J-gene trimming of TCR beta chains was found in a later genetic analysis and replicated in an independent cohort. In a later analysis, HLA-associated TCR beta chains were found to be more clonally expanded and to have lower generation probabilities than equally common non-associated chains. Roughly uniform sequencing depth across donors was assumed in presence/absence analyses, although this assumption may not hold. Because counts were too low, around 18 rarely observed V segments, including chromosome 9 orphons, were left out of the earlier analysis of approximately 500 of the donors. Because the 87-base-pair reads could not distinguish some IMGT-functional V segments, including TRBV6-2 and TRBV6-3, those segments were excluded. In a later analysis, most CMV-associated TCR beta chains were found to appear HLA-restricted, with HLA associations seemingly driven largely by CMV exposure. The sequencing pipeline was judged likely to have produced a cluster of highly shared sequence variants as a technical artifact. The only immune exposure information available for the cohort was CMV serostatus. Strong co-occurrence of HLA alleles, especially DR and DQ, made assigning TCR associations to individual alleles difficult. In a later analysis, TCR association rates were found to vary across HLA loci, with the most associated TCRs seen for DRB1 alleles and the fewest for HLA-C alleles. In vitro tests confirmed that a few of the cytomegalovirus-associated TCR beta chains recognize cytomegalovirus antigens. The study gave a list of more than 150 TCR beta chains associated with cytomegalovirus. In both the original and validation cohorts, the classifier was reported to diagnose cytomegalovirus status with high specificity and sensitivity. Compared with the roughly 600-donor mean, donors in an Asian-associated ancestry cluster had fewer N-insertions in productive TCRs, according to a later genetic analysis. While some public TCRs were present in many individuals, most TCR sequences turned up only very rarely across donors. Several of the top co-occurrence clusters appeared to be linked to parvovirus B19, influenza, CMV and Epstein-Barr virus, according to a later analysis. A further reported finding was that TCR beta sequences accurately predicted the HLA-A and HLA-B alleles for most subjects in the first cohort. This cohort had only TCR beta chains sequenced, and the lack of alpha or paired-chain data limited which features could be detected. At a false discovery rate of 0.05, a later analysis linked 16,000 or so TCR beta sequences to specific HLA alleles.

In total, approximately 690 healthy bone marrow donors made up the cohort. Cohort members were all nominally healthy when sampled, although unrecorded immune exposures were likely present. The donor was CMV seropositive and belonged to the group of some 290 seropositive cohort members. Every donor gave a peripheral blood sample, and the peripheral blood mononuclear cells from that sample were used for TCR beta sequencing. Genomic DNA extraction from the blood cell samples was performed with the Qiagen DNeasy Blood Extraction Kit. Receptor amplification or capture employed the immunoSEQ multiplex PCR assay. For the multiplex PCR, a mixture combining 60 forward primers for TCR Vbeta segments and 13 reverse primers for TCR Jbeta segments was used. A multiplex PCR assay on genomic DNA amplified the CDR3 region of rearranged TCR beta genes. Amplified TCR beta libraries were sequenced as 87-base-pair reads on the Illumina HiSeq System. The study's own analysis went as follows. A later analysis counted about 82 million unique TCR beta chains across the 650 to 700 repertoires, and 9 million to 14 million of these chains were shared by at least two donors. Raw reads were error-corrected and collapsed into unique sequences with a nearest-neighbor algorithm that merged closely related sequences to remove PCR and sequencing errors. V, D and J gene segments were assigned by aligning CDR3 sequences to IMGT reference sequences. Each retained sequence needed at least a six-nucleotide match to both a V gene segment and a J gene segment. A rearrangement counted as productive if the CDR3 had no stop codons and remained in frame with V and J, and every other rearrangement counted as non-productive. Following IMGT convention, CDR3 was defined as the stretch from the second conserved V-encoded cysteine up to the conserved J-encoded phenylalanine. The earlier analysis of about 500 of the donors excluded sequences that lacked an unambiguous match to a single V gene segment. In an earlier analysis of several hundred of the donors, a V segment was called functional when productive rearrangements were above 56.7%, and segregating when the standard deviation between donors exceeded 5%. To diagnose cytomegalovirus status from the catalog of TCR beta chain sequences, a statistical classification framework was built. In a later analysis, TCR nucleotide sequences were compared against IMGT/GENE-DB human TR gene sequences so that V and J genes could be assigned. A later analysis assigned CDR3 sequences and most-parsimonious VDJ recombination scenarios with the TCRdist pipeline. In a later analysis, every TCR beta chain was defined by the combination of its CDR3 amino acid sequence and its V-gene family, and reads without a unique V-gene family were dropped. In a later analysis, approximately 590 highly shared, low-generation-probability nucleotide sequences were removed to address suspected cross-contamination and a sequencing artifact. For each public chain, a later analysis derived a clonal expansion index from normalized ranks of inferred template counts within each repertoire. In a later analysis, generation probabilities were computed using a VDJ recombination model fitted to out-of-frame rearrangements, and the results were checked against IGoR. A later analysis scored TCR-TCR, TCR-HLA and TCR-CMV co-occurrence with hypergeometric tests, applying a repertoire-size bias correction to TCR pairs. False discovery rates were estimated in a later analysis by permuting HLA or CMV assignments 20 times. In a later analysis, co-occurring TCRs were grouped using DBSCAN, with TCRdist sequence similarity added in when clustering inside HLA-allele-positive subsets. Repertoires with fewer than 30,000 or more than 120,000 public chains, plus five repertoires with anomalous nucleotide sharing, were excluded from co-occurrence clustering. The source is immuneACCESS, and TCRdb retained only in-frame sequences with V and J called. Part of the clones is not carried over; for the studies checked, unresolved V genes explain less than half of this, and the remainder is unexplained. V and J calls and clone size follow that table, whereas D and trimming were derived from the DNA. This sample comprises more than 130,000 clones, approximately 83% of them detected only once. The ten largest account for roughly 4.5% of the sample.

To note about this clone: Its specific antigen is unknown. Qualities for individual bases were not recorded, and no much larger clone is one base off.

Including the terminal cysteine and phenylalanine, the CDR3 comprises 12 residues. The read is trimmed to its CDR3 DNA, 36 bases read in frame from base 1. CDR1 is given as GTSNPN and CDR2 as SVGIG, both from the germline V gene (reference sequence). Here the chain combines TRBV30 and TRBJ1-1; TRBD1 might be the D gene, on 5 matching bases. The sample was PBMCs. This receptor was taken from a man aged 35-49 years in good health and CMV-seropositive. The CDR3 protein: CAKTMGGTEAFF. The sequence in DNA is TGTGCGAAAACGATGGGGGGCACTGAAGCTTTCTTT.